The sequence of this T cell receptor (beta chain) was determined in a study of T cells in Graves' hyperthyroidism and ophthalmopathy. Findings of the study overall: Most thyroid-expanded clonotypes above 0.001 were also found in blood.

The CDR3 has 14 residues. From germline, CDR1 is MNHEY and CDR2 SVGEGT. V was shortened by 4 bases and J by 3 bases, with 7 bases between the two germline ends. Template material for amplifying TCR beta CDR3 regions consisted of RNA transcripts. The TCR CDR3 was amplified in a first-round RT-PCR using the HTBI primer set. TCRdb processed the multiplex PCR reads anew with MiXCR; each CDR3 protein has one entry. The data contain approximately 200,000 distinct CDR3 sequences, about 16% of them singletons. This clonotype showed up many times. As yet, its antigen is unknown. V is TRBV6-2 or TRBV6-3 and J is TRBJ2-6; D ambiguous. The sequenced sample was blood. The origin of this receptor is a man aged 35 to 55 with Graves' hyperthyroidism. CDR3 residues: CASSSRVGANVLTF. CDR3 coding DNA: TGTGCCAGCAGTTCAAGGGTTGGGGCCAACGTCCTGACTTTC.